The 14 T cell receptor beta chains below all came from one sample that was sequenced in a study of blood T cell repertoires in COVID-19. The repertoire was sequenced with immunoSEQ multiplex PCR; TCRdb's copy has only in-frame clones and lacks some. The sample has 200,000 to 300,000 clones, around 90% seen once. The sequenced sample consisted of peripheral blood. The receptors come from a man aged 25-40 years with COVID-19, enrolled during active disease.

The chain has TRBV13 and TRBJ2-7; 9 bases agree with TRBD1. The V gene's germline CDR1 is PRHDT and CDR2 FYEKMQ (reference sequence). This CDR3 has 15 residues. V lost 0 bases, J lost 3 bases, and 3 bases stayed unmatched. CDR3: CASSLGDRGGYEQYF. The CDR3 DNA reads as TGTGCCAGCAGCTTAGGGGACAGGGGAGGCTACGAGCAGTACTTC.

The V call is TRBV6-5, the J call TRBJ2-5; D possibly corresponds to TRBD1 (5 bases). The ends were cut back, 7 bases at V and 1 base at J, with 10 bases in the middle. Germline V lookup: CDR1 MNHEY, CDR2 SVGAGI. The length of the CDR3 is 13 residues. CDR3 sequence: CASIRQTQETQYF. CDR3 bases: TGTGCCAGCATACGACAGACCCAAGAGACCCAGTACTTC.

As DNA, the CDR3 is TGTGCCAGCAGCTTATTTGACAGGTCTAACTATGGCTACACCTTC. It is translated as CASSLFDRSNYGYTF. The chain uses TRBV7-9 and TRBJ1-2; the D gene is possibly TRBD1 (6 bases). The CDR3 totals 15 residues. With 2 bases removed from V and 0 bases from J, the gap between germline ends came to 10 bases. Germline V gives CDR1 SEHNR, CDR2 FQNEAQ (reference sequence).

The chain uses TRBV10-3 and TRBJ2-2; tentatively, D is TRBD1 (5 bases). Germline values: CDR1 ENHRY, CDR2 SYGVKD. V shed 0 bases and J shed 1 base, with 9 bases lying between them. The CDR3 runs 16 residues. The DNA for the CDR3 is TGTGCCATCAGTGAGTCTCCGGACAAGAACACCGGGGAGCTGTTTTTT. Translated, it gives CAISESPDKNTGELFF.

The V call is TRBV19, the J call TRBJ1-6; TRBD1 aligns across 9 bases. Germline assignment: CDR1 LNHDA and CDR2 SQIVND (reference sequence). The CDR3 covers 15 residues. V shed 2 bases, J shed 9 bases, and the junction held 5 bases outside the gene matches. The DNA of the CDR3 is TGTGCCAGTAGTATATGGGGACAGGGAGGTTCACCCCTCCACTTT. Protein sequence: CASSIWGQGGSPLHF.

The CDR3 loop is CAISEQGEDYGYTF. The CDR3 DNA sequence: TGTGCCATCAGTGAACAGGGCGAGGACTATGGCTACACCTTC. The chain has TRBV10-3 and TRBJ1-2; D possibly corresponds to TRBD1 (6 bases). V lost 3 bases and J 3 bases, leaving 11 bases between the germline ends. This CDR3 is 14 amino acids long. Germline V CDR1 and CDR2: ENHRY, SYGVKD.

This chain uses TRBV6-5 with TRBJ1-1; D possibly corresponds to TRBD1 (5 bases). The CDR3 totals 15 residues. Germline V CDR1 and CDR2: MNHEY, SVGAGI. V was pared by 6 bases and J by 0 bases, with 14 bases between. For the CDR3, the DNA is TGTGCCAGCAGGCGAGAACAGGCGATGAACACTGAAGCTTTCTTT. Protein: CASRREQAMNTEAFF.

V usage is TRBV7-2 and J usage is TRBJ2-4, with 10 bases fitting TRBD1. Germline values: CDR1 SGHTA, CDR2 FQGNSA. The junction had 4 bases not matched to a gene; V was cut back by 5 bases and J by 0 bases. The CDR3 spans 16 residues. CDR3 protein: CASSLGTGVAKNIQYF. The CDR3 bases are TGTGCCAGCAGCCTAGGGACAGGGGTAGCCAAAAACATTCAGTACTTC.

This chain uses TRBV19 with TRBJ2-7; D is perhaps TRBD1 (6 bases). V lost 5 bases and J 1 base, leaving 9 bases between the germline ends. Germline-derived CDR1 and CDR2 are LNHDA and SQIVND (reference sequence). The CDR3 length is 13 residues. The CDR3 sequence: CASSLTGSYEQYF. The CDR3 DNA reads TGTGCCAGTAGTCTTACAGGGTCCTACGAGCAGTACTTC. Together with reference TRBV19 and TRBJ2-7, the CDR3 gives the full variable domain: DGGITQSPKYLFRKEGQNVTLSCEQNLNHDAMYWYRQDPGQGLRLIYYSQIVNDFQKGDIAEGYSVSREKKESFPLTVTSAQKNPTAFYLCASSLTGSYEQYFGPGTRLTVT.

The chain recombines TRBV5-4 with TRBJ2-7, with 11 bases fitting TRBD1. Unmatched junction bases numbered 4, after V lost 3 bases and J lost 2 bases. The CDR3 is 15 amino acids. The germline V gene has CDR1 SGHNT and CDR2 YYREEE (reference sequence). The CDR3 loop is CASSSSDRGPYEQYF. The CDR3 region has the DNA TGTGCCAGCAGCTCATCGGACAGGGGGCCCTACGAGCAGTACTTC.

This chain joins TRBV5-6 and TRBJ1-2; D perhaps matches TRBD1 (5 bases). The CDR3 covers 16 residues. Germline V gives CDR1 SGHDT, CDR2 YYEEEE. V lost 1 base, J lost 4 bases, and 17 bases lay in between. The CDR3 loop is CASSLMSGNHLYGYTF. The CDR3 bases are TGTGCCAGCAGCTTGATGTCAGGGAATCATCTCTATGGCTACACCTTC. Filled out from reference TRBV5-6 and TRBJ1-2, the complete variable domain reads DAGVTQSPTHLIKTRGQQVTLRCSPKSGHDTVSWYQQALGQGPQFIFQYYEEEERQRGNFPDRFSGHQFPNYSSELNVNALLLGDSALYLCASSLMSGNHLYGYTFGSGTRLTVV.

This clone was seen a single time. The rearrangement uses TRBV15 and TRBJ1-2; no clear D. The CDR3 is 14 residues long. V was pared by 6 bases and J by 4 bases, with 15 bases between. Germline V lookup: CDR1 LNHNV, CDR2 YYDKDF (reference sequence). In nucleotides, the CDR3 is TGTGCCACCAGTCCGAGCGCCGGTAGCTATGGCTACACCTTC. This gives the protein CATSPSAGSYGYTF.

The chain couples TRBV19 to TRBJ1-2; D may be TRBD1 (6 bases). The CDR3 length is 15 residues. Germline-derived CDR1 and CDR2 are LNHDA and SQIVND (reference sequence). With 3 bases removed from V and 2 bases from J, the gap between germline ends came to 13 bases. This CDR3 is CASSISWTENYGYTF. The DNA for the CDR3 is TGTGCCAGTAGTATCTCCTGGACAGAGAACTATGGCTACACCTTC.

The V call is TRBV24-1, the J call TRBJ1-3, with 10 bases lining up with TRBD1. The CDR3 has 17 residues. CDR1 KGHDR and CDR2 SFDVKD come from the germline V gene. The junction had 4 bases not matched to a gene; V was cut back by 3 bases and J by 0 bases. CDR3 coding DNA: TGTGCCACCAGTGATGGGGACAGGGGCTACTCTGGAAACACCATATATTTT. Residues: CATSDGDRGYSGNTIYF.